Below, 15 T cell receptor beta chains from the same sample are listed, as sequenced in a study of T cell responses to AZD1222 COVID-19 vaccine. Sequencing used immunoSEQ multiplex PCR; TCRdb keeps in-frame clones, though not all of them. The sample consists of 150,000 to 200,000 clones, about 93% of them appearing once. The sample here was peripheral blood, taken on day 0 of AZD1222 vaccination. The receptors come from an adult in good health.

This chain uses TRBV6-4 with TRBJ2-3; TRBD2 matches at 9 bases. The V gene's germline CDR1 is MRHNA and CDR2 SNTAGT. Unmatched junction bases numbered 4, after V lost 0 bases and J lost 6 bases. The CDR3 has 15 residues. CDR3 loop: CASSDSPSGMDTQYF. The CDR3 DNA sequence: TGTGCCAGCAGTGACTCTCCTAGCGGGATGGATACGCAGTATTTT.

This chain connects TRBV11-2 to TRBJ1-2, with D maybe TRBD1 (6 bases). Deletions cut 2 bases from V and 5 bases from J, with 9 bases between. The CDR3 has 13 amino acids. Looked up from germline, CDR1 is SGHAT and CDR2 is FQNNGV. CDR3 residues: CASSLRQGYGYTF. DNA for the CDR3: TGTGCCAGCAGCTTACGCCAGGGGTATGGCTACACCTTC.

The chain employs TRBV14 and TRBJ2-3, with D perhaps TRBD1 (7 bases). Trimming pared 4 bases from V and 1 base from J, leaving 12 bases between. This CDR3 spans 15 amino acids. Germline V CDR1 and CDR2: SGHDN, FVKESK. The CDR3 here is CASSPRGVGTDTQYF. CDR3 coding DNA: TGTGCCAGCAGCCCCAGGGGGGTAGGCACAGATACGCAGTATTTT.

The J gene is TRBJ1-6, the V gene TRBV3-1 (or the pseudogene TRBV3-2); possible D gene TRBD1, 6 bases. Trimming stripped 0 bases from V and 9 bases from J, with 9 bases between. Germline V gene sequence: CDR1 LGHDT, CDR2 YNNKEL (reference sequence). The CDR3 runs 14 residues. CDR3 bases: TGTGCCAGCAGCCAAGACAGGGGAAGTTCACCCCTCCACTTT. Translation: CASSQDRGSSPLHF.

The V gene is TRBV29-1, the J gene TRBJ1-1; the D gene is possibly TRBD1 (6 bases). The CDR3 length is 14 residues. Germline V lookup: CDR1 SQVTM, CDR2 ANQGSEA. Trimming shortened V by 2 bases and J by 1 base, and 11 bases separated the two germline ends. The CDR3 DNA reads as TGCAGCGTTGAACACAGGGTACCGAACACTGAAGCTTTCTTT. This encodes CSVEHRVPNTEAFF.

V and J are TRBV23-1 and TRBJ2-6; 8 bases match TRBD1. TRBV23-1 belongs to the ORF category, with a function that is uncertain. This CDR3 comprises 19 residues. V shed 3 bases and J 5 bases; nucleotides not matched to a gene: 15. The CDR3 DNA is TGCGCCAGCAGTCATTCTGGACAGGGCATTTGTTGGCGGGCCAACGTCCTGACTTTC. It is translated as CASSHSGQGICWRANVLTF.

The gene calls are TRBV15 and TRBJ2-7; D possibly corresponds to TRBD2 (5 bases). V was pared by 1 base and J by 3 bases, with 13 bases between. Germline CDR1 and CDR2: LNHNV and YYDKDF (reference sequence). The CDR3 loop spans 15 amino acids. CDR3 in DNA: TGTGCCACCAGCAGAGGAGGGTCCCGCTACTACGAGCAGTACTTC. Translated, it gives CATSRGGSRYYEQYF.

The chain links TRBV14 to TRBJ1-2; no clear D. The CDR3 is 13 amino acids. From germline, CDR1 is SGHDN and CDR2 FVKESK. Trimming took 1 base from V and 7 from J, leaving 10 bases between them. In nucleotides, the CDR3 is TGTGCCAGCAGCCAAGGCCGTCCGGGTGGCTACACCTTC. It is translated as CASSQGRPGGYTF.

The chain employs TRBV5-1 and TRBJ2-5; D unclear. In germline, CDR1 is SGHRS, CDR2 YFSETQ. Between the trimmed V and J ends, which lost 5 bases and 3 bases, there was a span of 11 bases. This CDR3 spans 13 amino acids. CDR3 protein: CASRPSSEETQYF. The DNA of the CDR3 is TGCGCCAGCAGACCAAGTTCGGAAGAGACCCAGTACTTC.

CDR3 nucleotide sequence: TGTGCCTGGAGGGGCGGGAACACTGAAGCTTTCTTT. As protein: CAWRGGNTEAFF. V gene TRBV30 combines with J gene TRBJ1-1; no definite D call. Trimming removed 3 bases from V and 1 base from J, with 6 bases in between. Germline V gives CDR1 GTSNPN, CDR2 SVGIG (reference sequence). The CDR3 covers 12 residues.

The V call is TRBV24-1, the J call TRBJ1-4; 7 nucleotides line up with TRBD1. CDR1 and CDR2 (germline): KGHDR, SFDVKD. The CDR3 spans 15 residues. V shed 4 bases, J shed 7 bases, and the junction held 8 bases outside the gene matches. The CDR3 DNA sequence: TGTGCCACCAGTGAAACGGGACAGCTGACTGAAAAACTGTTTTTT. Residues: CATSETGQLTEKLFF.

The V and J genes are TRBV2 and TRBJ2-1, with D possibly being TRBD1 or TRBD2 (6 bases each). V lost 7 bases and J 5 bases, leaving 12 bases between the germline ends. In germline, CDR1 is SNHLY, CDR2 FYNNEI. The CDR3 runs to 13 residues. CDR3 in DNA: TGTGCCAGCATGGGGCGGGACAACAATGAGCAGTTCTTC. Encoded protein: CASMGRDNNEQFF.

In its sample, this clone was seen once. This sequence joins TRBV9 and TRBJ2-6, with a tentative D call TRBD1 (6 bases). CDR1 is SGDLS and CDR2 is YYNGEE in the germline V gene. V lost 4 bases and J lost 0, with 17 bases in between. The CDR3 is made up of 18 amino acids. The CDR3 region is CASSPGQGIGSGANVLTF. CDR3 in DNA: TGTGCCAGCAGCCCTGGGCAGGGGATCGGCTCTGGGGCCAACGTCCTGACTTTC.

The gene calls are TRBV19 and TRBJ2-7, with D possibly TRBD2 on 5 matching bases. This CDR3 spans 13 amino acids. Germline lookup yields CDR1 LNHDA and CDR2 SQIVND (reference sequence). Trimming shortened V by 3 bases and J by 4 bases, and 10 bases separated the two germline ends. The CDR3 protein is CASSMTGIYEQYF. The CDR3 DNA is TGTGCCAGTAGTATGACCGGGATTTACGAGCAGTACTTC.

This clone was detected only once. This chain links TRBV7-3 with TRBJ2-3, with D tentatively TRBD2 (6 bases). V lost 6 bases and J lost 5, with 12 bases in between. Germline V gene lookup returns CDR1 SGHTA and CDR2 FQGTGA. The CDR3 has 13 amino acids. The CDR3 nucleotides read TGTGCCAGCAGAACTCAGGGAGGAGATACGCAGTATTTT. Amino acid sequence: CASRTQGGDTQYF.